This is a list of T cell receptor beta chains from one sample in a study of T cells in Graves' hyperthyroidism and ophthalmopathy. TCRdb reprocessed the multiplex PCR reads via MiXCR and lists one record per CDR3 protein. The table shows 340,000 or so distinct CDR3 sequences, with 21% occurring only once. Sample: blood. These receptors were obtained from a woman in her forties or fifties with Graves' hyperthyroidism. Each CDR3 is given with its conserved first and last residue. D genes are given only for firm matches.

>17|TRBV28|-|TRBJ2-7
CASSPSGEGGVPYEQYF
>13|TRBV30|-|TRBJ2-7
CAWSVRGGYEQYF
>12|TRBV7-9|TRBD1|TRBJ2-7
CASSRTGHEQYF
>16|TRBV4-2|-|TRBJ2-7
CASSQDLGVHNYEQYF
>15|TRBV9|TRBD2|TRBJ2-1
CASSILAGAYNEQFF
>15|TRBV12-3/TRBV12-4|TRBD2|TRBJ2-3
CASTPPGGQSDTQYF
>16|TRBV7-9|-|TRBJ1-1
CASSLNPAGSTTEAFF
>15|TRBV5-1|-|TRBJ1-6
CASSSEDSTYSPLHF
>14|TRBV20-1|TRBD1|TRBJ1-4
CSAITGTGDEKLFF
>17|TRBV19|-|TRBJ2-6
CASSIRTTGSGANVLTF
>17|TRBV19|TRBD1|TRBJ1-5
CASSIFGQAGSNQPQHF
>13|TRBV3-1|-|TRBJ1-1
CASSQGMVTEAFF
>15|TRBV6-1|-|TRBJ1-6
CASSEEPGDNSPLHF
>13|TRBV6-1|-|TRBJ1-5
CASSEGTYQPQHF
>16|TRBV20-1|TRBD1|TRBJ2-3
CSALDPTGAGTDTQYF
>15|TRBV15|-|TRBJ2-7
CATSRDRQGIYEQYF
>16|TRBV27|-|TRBJ1-6
CASRIRSRGRLAPLHF
>16|TRBV11-2|TRBD2|TRBJ2-3
CASSLVSGGLTDTQYF
>15|TRBV28|-|TRBJ2-1
CASSLYAGRYNEQFF
>15|TRBV5-1|-|TRBJ1-1
CASSLESSLNTEAFF
>18|TRBV18|TRBD2|TRBJ2-3
CASSPTTPSGASTDTQYF
>15|TRBV2|-|TRBJ2-7
CASSEGRASEYEQYF
>14|TRBV5-5|-|TRBJ2-7
CASTPPNRVHEQYF
>16|TRBV24-1|TRBD1|TRBJ2-7
CATSDSGQGASYEQYF
>18|TRBV6-1|-|TRBJ1-6
CASRRLGGSSSYNSPLHF
>11|TRBV20-1|-|TRBJ2-3
CSASVSDTQYF
>14|TRBV6-2/TRBV6-3|-|TRBJ2-1
CASTPARAYNEQFF
>14|TRBV12-3/TRBV12-4|-|TRBJ2-4
CASSLVDGANIQYF